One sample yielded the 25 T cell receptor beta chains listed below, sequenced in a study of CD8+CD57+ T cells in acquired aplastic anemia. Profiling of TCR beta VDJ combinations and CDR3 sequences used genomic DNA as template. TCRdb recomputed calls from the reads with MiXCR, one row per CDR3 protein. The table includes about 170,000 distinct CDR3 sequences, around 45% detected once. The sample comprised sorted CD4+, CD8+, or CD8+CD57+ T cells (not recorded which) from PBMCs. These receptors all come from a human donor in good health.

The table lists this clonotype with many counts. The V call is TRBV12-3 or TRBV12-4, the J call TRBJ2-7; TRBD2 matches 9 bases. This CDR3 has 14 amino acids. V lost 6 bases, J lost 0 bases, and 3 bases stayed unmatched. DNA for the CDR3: TGTGCCAGCAGCGGGACTAGCACCTCCTACGAGCAGTACTTC. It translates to CASSGTSTSYEQYF.

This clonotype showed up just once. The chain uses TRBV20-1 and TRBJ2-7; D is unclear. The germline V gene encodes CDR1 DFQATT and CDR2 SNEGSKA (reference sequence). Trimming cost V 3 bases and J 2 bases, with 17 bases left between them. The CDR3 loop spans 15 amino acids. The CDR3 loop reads CSARAPGTSTYEQYF. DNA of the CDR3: TGCAGTGCTAGGGCCCCGGGCACGTCAACCTACGAGCAGTACTTC.

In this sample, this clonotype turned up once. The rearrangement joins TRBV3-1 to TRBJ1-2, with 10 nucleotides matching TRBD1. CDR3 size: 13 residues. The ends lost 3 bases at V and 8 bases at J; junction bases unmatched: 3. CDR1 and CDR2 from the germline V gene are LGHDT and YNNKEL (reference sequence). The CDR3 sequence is CASSHQTGGGYTF. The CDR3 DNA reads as TGTGCCAGCAGCCACCAGACAGGGGGCGGCTACACCTTC.

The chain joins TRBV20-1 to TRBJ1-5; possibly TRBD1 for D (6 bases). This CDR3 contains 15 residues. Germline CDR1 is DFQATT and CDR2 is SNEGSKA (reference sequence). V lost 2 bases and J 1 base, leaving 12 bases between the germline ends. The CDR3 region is CSARPQGSSNQPQHF. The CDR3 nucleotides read TGCAGTGCTAGACCGCAGGGGTCGAGCAATCAGCCCCAGCATTTT.

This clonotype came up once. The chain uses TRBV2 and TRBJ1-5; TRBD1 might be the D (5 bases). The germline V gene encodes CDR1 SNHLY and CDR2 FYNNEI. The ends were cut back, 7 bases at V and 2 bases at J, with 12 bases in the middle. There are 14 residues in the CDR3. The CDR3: CASTQGDGNQPQHF. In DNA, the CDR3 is TGTGCCAGCACCCAGGGAGATGGCAATCAGCCCCAGCATTTT.

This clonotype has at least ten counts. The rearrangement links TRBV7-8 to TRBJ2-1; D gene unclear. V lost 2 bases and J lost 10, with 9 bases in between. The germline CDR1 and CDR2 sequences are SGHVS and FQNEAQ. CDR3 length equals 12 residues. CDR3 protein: CASSLNVAEQFF. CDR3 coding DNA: TGTGCCAGCAGCTTAAACGTCGCCGAGCAGTTCTTC. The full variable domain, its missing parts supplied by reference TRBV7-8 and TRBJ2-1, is GAGVSQSPRYKVAKRGQDVALRCDPISGHVSLFWYQQALGQGPEFLTYFQNEAQLDKSGLPSDRFFAERPEGSVSTLKIQRTQQEDSAVYLCASSLNVAEQFFGPGTRLTVL.

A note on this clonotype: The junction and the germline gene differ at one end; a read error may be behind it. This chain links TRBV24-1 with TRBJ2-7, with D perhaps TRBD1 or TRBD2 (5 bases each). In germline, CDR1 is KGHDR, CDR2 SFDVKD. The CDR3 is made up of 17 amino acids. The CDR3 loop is CATTSDFPLQDSYERYF. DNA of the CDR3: TGTGCCACCACCAGTGATTTTCCCTTACAGGACTCCTACGAGCGGTACTTC.

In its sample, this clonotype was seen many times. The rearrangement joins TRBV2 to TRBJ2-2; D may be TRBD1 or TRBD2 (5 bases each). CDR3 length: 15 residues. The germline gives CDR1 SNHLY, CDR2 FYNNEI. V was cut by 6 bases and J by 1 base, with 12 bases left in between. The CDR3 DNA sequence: TGTGCCAGCAGAGCCGGGACGTTGAACACCGGGGAGCTGTTTTTT. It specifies CASRAGTLNTGELFF.

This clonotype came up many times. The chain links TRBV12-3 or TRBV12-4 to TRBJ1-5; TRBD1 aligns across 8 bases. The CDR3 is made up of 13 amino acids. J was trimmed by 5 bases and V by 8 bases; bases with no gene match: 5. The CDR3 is CASGQGVDQPQHF. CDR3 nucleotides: TGTGCCAGCGGACAGGGAGTCGATCAGCCCCAGCATTTT.

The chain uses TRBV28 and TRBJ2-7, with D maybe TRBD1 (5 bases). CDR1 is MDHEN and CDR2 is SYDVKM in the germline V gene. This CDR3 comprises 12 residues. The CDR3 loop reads CARFAGINEQYF. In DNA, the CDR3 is TGTGCTAGATTCGCAGGGATTAACGAGCAGTACTTC.

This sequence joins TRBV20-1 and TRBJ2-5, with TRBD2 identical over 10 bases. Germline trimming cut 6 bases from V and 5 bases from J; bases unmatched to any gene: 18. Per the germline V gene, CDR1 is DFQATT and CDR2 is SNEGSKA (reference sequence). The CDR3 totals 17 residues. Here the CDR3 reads CSASPALAGGGIETQYF. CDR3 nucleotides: TGCAGTGCCAGCCCCGCCTTAGCGGGAGGAGGGATTGAGACCCAGTACTTC.

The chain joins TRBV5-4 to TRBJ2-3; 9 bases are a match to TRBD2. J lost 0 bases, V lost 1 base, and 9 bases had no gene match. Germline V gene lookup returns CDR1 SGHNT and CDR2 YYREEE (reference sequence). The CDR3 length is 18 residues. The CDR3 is CASSLFPSGVTSTDTQYF. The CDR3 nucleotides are TGTGCCAGCAGCTTGTTTCCTAGCGGGGTCACTAGCACAGATACGCAGTATTTT.

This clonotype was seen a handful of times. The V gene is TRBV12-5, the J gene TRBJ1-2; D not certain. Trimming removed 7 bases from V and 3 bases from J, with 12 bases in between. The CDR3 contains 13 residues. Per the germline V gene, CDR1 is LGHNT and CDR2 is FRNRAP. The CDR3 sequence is CASAPTPYYGYTF. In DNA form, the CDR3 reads TGTGCTAGTGCCCCCACCCCTTACTATGGCTACACCTTC.

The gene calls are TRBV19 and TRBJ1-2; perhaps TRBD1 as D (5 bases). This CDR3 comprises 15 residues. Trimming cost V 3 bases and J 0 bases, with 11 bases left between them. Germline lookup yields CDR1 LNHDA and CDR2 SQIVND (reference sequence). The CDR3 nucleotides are TGTGCCAGTAGTATTTCGCGGGGGGCTAACTATGGCTACACCTTC. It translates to CASSISRGANYGYTF.

CDR3 loop: CASSFYGTVNTEAFF. The CDR3 DNA is TGTGCCAGCAGTTTCTACGGGACGGTGAACACTGAAGCTTTCTTT. The V and J genes are TRBV27 and TRBJ1-1; TRBD1 is a possible D gene (5 bases). CDR3 length: 15 residues. CDR1 MNHEY and CDR2 SMNVEV come from the germline V gene (reference sequence). V lost 3 bases, J lost 0 bases, and 11 bases lay in between.

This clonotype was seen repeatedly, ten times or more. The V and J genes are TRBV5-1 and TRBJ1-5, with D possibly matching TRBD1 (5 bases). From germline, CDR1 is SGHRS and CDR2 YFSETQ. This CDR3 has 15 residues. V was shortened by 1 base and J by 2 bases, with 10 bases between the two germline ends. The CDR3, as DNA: TGCGCCAGCAGCTTGCAGGGAAAGGGCAATCAGCCCCAGCATTTT. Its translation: CASSLQGKGNQPQHF. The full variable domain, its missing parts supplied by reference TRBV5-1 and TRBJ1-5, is KAGVTQTPRYLIKTRGQQVTLSCSPISGHRSVSWYQQTPGQGLQFLFEYFSETQRNKGNFPGRFSGRQFSNSRSEMNVSTLELGDSALYLCASSLQGKGNQPQHFGDGTRLSIL.

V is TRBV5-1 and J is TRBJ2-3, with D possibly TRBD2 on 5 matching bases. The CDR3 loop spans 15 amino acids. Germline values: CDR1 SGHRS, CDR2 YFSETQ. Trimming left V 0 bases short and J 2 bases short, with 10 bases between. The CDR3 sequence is CASSLVSGSTDTQYF. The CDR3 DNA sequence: TGCGCCAGCAGCTTGGTGTCGGGATCCACAGATACGCAGTATTTT.

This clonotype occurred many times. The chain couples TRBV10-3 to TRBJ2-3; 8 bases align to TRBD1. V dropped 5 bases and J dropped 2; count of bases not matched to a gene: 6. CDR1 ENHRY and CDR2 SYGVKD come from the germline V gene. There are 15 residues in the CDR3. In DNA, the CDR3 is TGTGCCATCAGTCTGGGACAGGCTGCCACAGATACGCAGTATTTT. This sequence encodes CAISLGQAATDTQYF.

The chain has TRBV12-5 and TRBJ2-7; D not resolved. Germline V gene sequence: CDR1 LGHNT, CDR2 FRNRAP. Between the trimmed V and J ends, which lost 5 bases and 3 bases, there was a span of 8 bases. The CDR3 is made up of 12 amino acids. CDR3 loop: CASGPTVYEQYF. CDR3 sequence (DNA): TGTGCTAGTGGTCCGACTGTCTACGAGCAGTACTTC.

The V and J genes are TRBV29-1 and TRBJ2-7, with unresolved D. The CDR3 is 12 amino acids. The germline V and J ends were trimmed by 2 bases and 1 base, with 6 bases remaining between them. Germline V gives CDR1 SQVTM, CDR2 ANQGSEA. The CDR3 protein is CSVETDSYEQYF. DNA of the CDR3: TGCAGCGTTGAAACAGATTCCTACGAGCAGTACTTC.

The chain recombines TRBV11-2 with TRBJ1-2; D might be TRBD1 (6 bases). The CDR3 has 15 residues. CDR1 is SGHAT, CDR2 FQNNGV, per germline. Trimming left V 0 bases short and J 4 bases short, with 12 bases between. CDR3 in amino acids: CASSLDPGAGYGYTF. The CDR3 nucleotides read TGTGCCAGCAGCTTAGATCCAGGGGCAGGCTATGGCTACACCTTC.

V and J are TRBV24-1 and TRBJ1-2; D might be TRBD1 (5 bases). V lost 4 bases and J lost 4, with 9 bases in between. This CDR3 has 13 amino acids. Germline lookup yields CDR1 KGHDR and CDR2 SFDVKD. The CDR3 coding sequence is TGTGCCACCAGTGACCAGGGTTTCTATGGCTACACCTTC. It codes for CATSDQGFYGYTF.

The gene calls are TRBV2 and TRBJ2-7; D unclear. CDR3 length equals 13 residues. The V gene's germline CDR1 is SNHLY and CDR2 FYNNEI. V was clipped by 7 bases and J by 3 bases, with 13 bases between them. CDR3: CASTRQDGYEQYF. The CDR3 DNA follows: TGTGCCAGCACTCGGCAAGATGGCTACGAGCAGTACTTC.

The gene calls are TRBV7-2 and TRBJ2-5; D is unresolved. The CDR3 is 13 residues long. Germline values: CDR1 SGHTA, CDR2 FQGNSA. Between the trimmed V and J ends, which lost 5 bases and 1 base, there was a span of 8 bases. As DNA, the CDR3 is TGTGCCAGCAGCCCCGCCTCCCAAGAGACCCAGTACTTC. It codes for CASSPASQETQYF.

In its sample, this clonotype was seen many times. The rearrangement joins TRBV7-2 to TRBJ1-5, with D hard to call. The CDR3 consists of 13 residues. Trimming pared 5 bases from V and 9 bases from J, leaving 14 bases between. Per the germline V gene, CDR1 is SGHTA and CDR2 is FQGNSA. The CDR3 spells CASSPGVLRPQHF. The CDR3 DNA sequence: TGTGCCAGCAGCCCCGGGGTACTTAGGCCCCAGCATTTT.